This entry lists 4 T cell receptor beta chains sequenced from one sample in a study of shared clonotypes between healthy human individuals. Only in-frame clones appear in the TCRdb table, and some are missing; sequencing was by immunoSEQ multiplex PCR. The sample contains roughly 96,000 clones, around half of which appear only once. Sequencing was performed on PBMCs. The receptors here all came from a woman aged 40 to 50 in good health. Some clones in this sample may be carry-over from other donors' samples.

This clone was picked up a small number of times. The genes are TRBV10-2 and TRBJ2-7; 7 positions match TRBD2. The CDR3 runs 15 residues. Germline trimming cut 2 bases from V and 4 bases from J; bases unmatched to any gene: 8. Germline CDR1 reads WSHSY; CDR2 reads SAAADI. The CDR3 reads CASSEPRDYTYEQYF. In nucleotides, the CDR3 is TGCGCCAGCAGTGAGCCCCGGGACTATACATACGAGCAGTACTTC.

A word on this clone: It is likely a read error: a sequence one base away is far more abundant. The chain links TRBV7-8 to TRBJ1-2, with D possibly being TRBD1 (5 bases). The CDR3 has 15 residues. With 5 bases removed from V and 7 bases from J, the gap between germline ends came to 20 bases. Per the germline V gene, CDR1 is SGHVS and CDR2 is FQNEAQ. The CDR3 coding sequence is TGTGCCAGCAGCCAGAGGATAGGGGCCCCTGGTGGCTACACCTTC. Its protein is CASSQRIGAPGGYTF.

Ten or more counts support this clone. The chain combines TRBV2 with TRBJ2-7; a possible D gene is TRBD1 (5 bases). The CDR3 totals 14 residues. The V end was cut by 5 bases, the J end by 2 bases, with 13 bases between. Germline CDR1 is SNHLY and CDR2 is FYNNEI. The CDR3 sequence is CASSSDSGAYEQYF. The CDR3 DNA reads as TGTGCCAGCAGTTCCGACAGTGGGGCCTACGAGCAGTACTTC.

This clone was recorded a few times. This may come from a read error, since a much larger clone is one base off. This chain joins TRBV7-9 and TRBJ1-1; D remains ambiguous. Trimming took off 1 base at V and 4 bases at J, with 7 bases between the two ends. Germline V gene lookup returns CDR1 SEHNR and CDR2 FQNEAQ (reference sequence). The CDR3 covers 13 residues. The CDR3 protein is CASSLDGSTEAFF. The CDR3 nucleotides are TGTGCCAGCAGCTTAGACGGGAGCACTGAAGCTTTCTTT.